The clone carrying this T cell receptor (beta chain) was detected a few times. Its antigen is undetermined. Primers included in the PCR were 60 Vbeta and 13 Jbeta primers. Profiled with immunoSEQ multiplex PCR; TCRdb holds only in-frame clones, not every one. The sample contains around 150,000 clones, roughly 80% of which appear only once. The data derive from a study of cytomegalovirus exposure and HLA in healthy donors. Study-wide results and limits: In a later analysis, TCR beta V- and J-gene trimming was associated with a missense DCLRE1C variant. Reported performance of the classifier showed diagnosis of cytomegalovirus status with high specificity and sensitivity.

With 2 bases clipped from V and 4 bases from J, the junction kept 8 bases outside the gene matches. The CDR3 contains 16 residues. Germline lookup yields CDR1 SGHNT and CDR2 YYREEE (reference sequence). This chain connects TRBV5-4 to TRBJ2-1; 8 bases match TRBD1. Sequenced: PBMCs. The receptor was derived from a male donor in good health and CMV-seropositive. CDR3 bases: TGTGCCAGCAGCTTAGTCGGACAGGGTACATACAATGAGCAGTTCTTC. It yields the protein CASSLVGQGTYNEQFF.